The rows below give T cell receptor beta chains drawn from one sample of a study of a mutant IDH1 vaccine in newly diagnosed glioma. Clones were sequenced by immunoSEQ multiplex PCR, and TCRdb holds only the in-frame ones, with some missing. This table holds over 50,000 clones, more than 75% found once. No antigen has been assigned to these receptors. Sample: PBMCs, taken from a glioma patient whose treatment included an IDH1 peptide vaccine. Receptors originate from a middle-aged woman with glioma. Some clones in this sample may be carry-over from other donors' samples. Each CDR3 is given with its conserved first and last residue. A D gene is named only where the DNA matches it firmly. Size is omitted from some rows. Given values are once, few, many or a class for expanded clones.

j_call clone_size d_call v_call cdr3_aa cdr3_nt
TRBJ1-2 few NA TRBV19 CASELGGYGYTF TGTGCCAGTGAGTTGGGAGGCTATGGCTACACCTTC
TRBJ1-6 NA NA TRBV7-9 CASSLVGNGSPLHF TGTGCCAGCAGCTTAGTAGGGAATGGTTCACCCCTCCACTTT
TRBJ2-7 NA TRBD2 TRBV5-4 CAARGTRTSAGNEQYF TGTGCCGCAAGAGGGACTCGGACTAGCGCGGGCAACGAGCAGTACTTC
TRBJ1-5 few TRBD1 TRBV4-1 CASSQVGAGGGQPQHF TGCGCCAGCAGCCAAGTCGGGGCAGGGGGCGGCCAGCCCCAGCATTTT
TRBJ1-6 NA NA TRBV27 CASSLRPANSPLHF TGTGCCAGCAGTTTACGTCCAGCTAATTCACCCCTCCACTTT
TRBJ1-5 NA NA TRBV11-2 CASSSPGDGNQPQHF TGTGCCAGCAGCAGTCCCGGGGACGGCAATCAGCCCCAGCATTTT
TRBJ1-4 few TRBD1 TRBV25-1 CASSEYFQGAVSNEKLFF TGTGCCAGCAGTGAATATTTCCAGGGGGCAGTTTCTAATGAAAAACTGTTTTTT
TRBJ1-5 NA NA TRBV6-5 CASCSNRVNQPQHF TGTGCCAGCTGTTCGAATAGGGTGAATCAGCCCCAGCATTTT
TRBJ1-1 NA TRBD1 TRBV7-9 CASSWISQGVNTEAFF TGTGCCAGCAGCTGGATATCACAGGGGGTGAACACTGAAGCTTTCTTT
TRBJ2-2 once NA TRBV9 CASSAGNTGELFF TGTGCCAGCAGCGCGGGGAACACCGGGGAGCTGTTTTTT
TRBJ2-1 NA TRBD2 TRBV7-3 CASSSGGDNEQFF TGTGCCAGCAGCTCGGGGGGGGACAATGAGCAGTTCTTC
TRBJ1-1 NA NA TRBV19 CASSIRWGRTEAFF TGTGCCAGTAGTATACGATGGGGCAGGACTGAAGCTTTCTTT
TRBJ1-2 NA TRBD1 TRBV2 CASSKTGRDYGYTF TGTGCCAGCAGTAAGACAGGGAGGGACTATGGCTACACCTTC
TRBJ1-1 NA NA TRBV7-3 CASSPNFGVTEAFF TGTGCCAGCAGCCCCAACTTCGGGGTTACTGAAGCTTTCTTT
TRBJ2-3 NA NA TRBV5-1 CASSWMGTASTDTQYF TGCGCCAGCAGCTGGATGGGTACTGCTAGCACAGATACGCAGTATTTT
TRBJ1-4 NA TRBD1 TRBV9 CASGQGAGEKLFF TGTGCCAGCGGCCAGGGGGCAGGTGAAAAACTGTTTTTT
TRBJ1-2 once NA TRBV7-9 CASSLALVYGYTF TGTGCCAGCAGCTTAGCGCTAGTCTATGGCTACACCTTC
TRBJ1-4 few NA TRBV30 CAWSPVHNEKLFF TGTGCCTGGAGCCCGGTCCATAATGAAAAACTGTTTTTT
TRBJ1-1 medium-sized TRBD1 TRBV2 CASVGTGGGLGEAFF TGTGCCAGCGTAGGGACAGGGGGAGGGCTGGGTGAAGCTTTCTTT
TRBJ2-5 once TRBD1 TRBV29-1 CSGGQQETQYF TGCAGCGGGGGACAGCAAGAGACCCAGTACTTC
TRBJ1-5 few NA TRBV11-2 CASSLGPFPNQPQHF TGTGCCAGCAGCTTAGGACCCTTCCCCAATCAGCCCCAGCATTTT
TRBJ1-4 few NA TRBV7-9 CASSFPSTTREKLFF TGTGCCAGCAGCTTCCCATCCACGACGCGTGAAAAACTGTTTTTT
TRBJ1-6 few NA TRBV9 CASSAPGQYNSPLHF TGTGCCAGCAGCGCCCCGGGGCAGTATAATTCACCCCTCCACTTT
TRBJ1-1 NA NA TRBV7-9 CASSSNWDLGVAFF TGTGCCAGCAGCTCGAACTGGGACTTAGGGGTGGCTTTCTTT
TRBJ2-7 NA TRBD2 TRBV5-5 CASSSGTRNEQYF TGTGCCAGCAGCTCCGGGACTAGAAACGAGCAGTACTTC
TRBJ1-1 NA NA TRBV29-1 CSVCDGYYTEAFF TGCAGCGTCTGTGACGGATACTACACTGAAGCTTTCTTT
TRBJ1-1 once TRBD1 TRBV7-2 CASSFRTGNKMNTEAFF TGTGCCAGCAGCTTTCGGACAGGGAATAAAATGAACACTGAAGCTTTCTTT
TRBJ2-7 NA TRBD1 TRBV28 CASRQGQGVDEQYF TGTGCCAGCAGGCAAGGACAGGGGGTTGACGAGCAGTACTTC
TRBJ2-5 NA NA TRBV30 CAWSPGETQYF TGTGCCTGGAGCCCTGGGGAGACCCAGTACTTC
TRBJ2-7 NA TRBD1 TRBV10-1 CASASGTGVHEQYF TGCGCCAGCGCCTCCGGGACAGGGGTCCACGAGCAGTACTTC
TRBJ2-7 NA NA TRBV6-6 CASSPTGILEEQYF TGTGCCAGCAGTCCGACCGGGATCCTTGAGGAGCAGTACTTC
TRBJ1-2 NA NA TRBV5-5 CASSLAPPYGYTF TGTGCCAGCAGCTTGGCCCCCCCCTATGGCTACACCTTC
TRBJ1-2 once NA TRBV27 CASSFVRGINYGYTF TGTGCCAGCAGCTTCGTTAGGGGGATCAACTATGGCTACACCTTC
TRBJ1-3 NA NA TRBV15 CATRRTGISGNTIYF TGTGCCACCAGAAGAACGGGAATCTCTGGAAACACCATATATTTT
TRBJ1-5 NA NA TRBV6-6 CASSYGTLNQPQHF TGTGCCAGCAGTTACGGTACACTAAATCAGCCCCAGCATTTT
TRBJ2-7 NA TRBD2 TRBV4-1 CASSPWTSGPSSYEQYF TGCGCCAGCAGCCCCTGGACTAGCGGTCCTAGCTCCTACGAGCAGTACTTC
TRBJ2-2 NA TRBD2 TRBV5-4 CASSLALGSGVTNTGELFF TGTGCCAGCAGCTTGGCTCTGGGTAGCGGGGTAACGAACACCGGGGAGCTGTTTTTT
TRBJ1-3 NA NA TRBV18 CASSPSAGNTIYF TGTGCCAGCTCACCAAGTGCTGGAAACACCATATATTTT
TRBJ1-4 NA TRBD1 TRBV2 CASSETPPGGGIEKLFF TGTGCCAGCAGTGAAACCCCCCCAGGAGGGGGCATTGAAAAACTGTTTTTT
TRBJ1-4 NA NA TRBV18 CATTPSSLNEKLFF TGTGCCACAACACCCAGCAGCCTTAATGAAAAACTGTTTTTT
TRBJ1-5 few NA TRBV14 CASSPQLLSQPQHF TGTGCCAGCAGCCCGCAACTTCTCTCCCAGCCCCAGCATTTT
TRBJ2-3 NA NA TRBV10-3 CAIRSGGGPTDTQYF TGTGCCATCAGGAGTGGGGGGGGGCCAACAGATACGCAGTATTTT
TRBJ1-2 NA TRBD1 TRBV30 CAWSTPTGGNYGYTF TGTGCCTGGAGTACGCCGACAGGGGGCAACTATGGCTACACCTTC
TRBJ1-6 NA TRBD1 TRBV18 CASSPRQGLSYNSPLHF TGTGCCAGCTCACCACGACAGGGGCTCTCCTATAATTCACCCCTCCACTTT
TRBJ2-1 NA NA TRBV28 CASKSWEESYNEQFF TGTGCCAGCAAGTCGTGGGAAGAGTCCTACAATGAGCAGTTCTTC
TRBJ2-7 NA NA TRBV6-1 CASSQPAPRPYEQYF TGTGCCAGCAGCCAACCGGCACCTCGACCCTACGAGCAGTACTTC
TRBJ1-1 NA NA TRBV19 CASSIEGAGNTEAFF TGTGCCAGTAGTATAGAGGGGGCCGGGAACACTGAAGCTTTCTTT
TRBJ1-2 NA TRBD1 TRBV7-9 CASSPWTGDFGLGYGYTF TGTGCCAGCAGCCCATGGACAGGGGACTTTGGGTTGGGCTATGGCTACACCTTC
TRBJ2-7 NA TRBD2 TRBV13 CASSRSAGTSGGQEQYF TGTGCCAGCAGCCGATCGGCGGGGACTAGCGGGGGCCAGGAGCAGTACTTC
TRBJ1-1 NA NA TRBV2 CASKTGTEAFF TGTGCCAGCAAGACAGGCACTGAAGCTTTCTTT
TRBJ2-4 NA TRBD2 TRBV15 CATSRGSGSGGGIQYF TGTGCCACCAGCAGAGGTAGCGGGAGCGGGGGAGGGATTCAGTACTTC